Listed below are T cell receptor beta chains from one sample, sequenced in a study of PD-1 blockade in classical Hodgkin lymphoma. Assay: immunoSEQ multiplex PCR; the TCRdb copy retains only in-frame clones and omits some. The table lists about 50,000 clones, around 66% of them singletons. Material: peripheral blood mononuclear cells (PBMCs), obtained at baseline. The receptors come from a human donor with classical Hodgkin lymphoma. The CDR3 runs from the conserved cysteine through the conserved F or W. The D gene is left open where the match is weak. Rows give clone size only sometimes, using once, few, many, or a class for an expanded clone.

j_call v_call d_call cdr3_length clone_size cdr3_nt cdr3_aa
TRBJ2-3 TRBV10-2 TRBD2 14 NA TGCGCCAGCACTACGGGACTAGCAACAGATACGCAGTATTTT CASTTGLATDTQYF
TRBJ2-3 TRBV29-1 NA 12 NA TGCAGCGTGGGGACTTTCACAGATACGCAGTATTTT CSVGTFTDTQYF
TRBJ2-7 TRBV28 NA 14 once TGTGCCAGCAGTTTGCGAGGGGGATCCTACGAGCAGTACTTC CASSLRGGSYEQYF
TRBJ2-7 TRBV6-5 NA 14 once TGTGCCAGCAGTTACTCTCTGGCAGGAGACGAGCAGTACTTC CASSYSLAGDEQYF
TRBJ1-2 TRBV5-1 TRBD1 13 NA TGCGCCAGCAGCTCTACAGGGGACTATGGCTACACCTTC CASSSTGDYGYTF
TRBJ2-2 TRBV5-1 TRBD2 16 NA TGCGCCAGCGGAACGGTAGGGGGAGCGGGAGCCGGGGAGCTGTTTTTT CASGTVGGAGAGELFF
TRBJ1-1 TRBV29-1 TRBD1 12 NA TGCAGCGCTGGACAGGGAATGACTGAAGCTTTCTTT CSAGQGMTEAFF
TRBJ1-2 TRBV15 NA 13 NA TGTGCCACCAGCAGCCACAAAGCCTATGGCTACACCTTC CATSSHKAYGYTF
TRBJ1-2 TRBV25-1 TRBD1 16 medium-sized TGTGCCAGCAGTGACCCAGGGACAGGCGGTTTGGGTGGCTACACCTTC CASSDPGTGGLGGYTF
TRBJ1-1 TRBV7-6 NA 13 few TGTGCCAGCAGTTATACCATGGGGACTGAAGCTTTCTTT CASSYTMGTEAFF
TRBJ1-2 TRBV20-1 NA 11 NA TGCAGTGCCACCATCGGCTATGGCTACACCTTC CSATIGYGYTF
TRBJ2-7 TRBV19 NA 14 NA TGTGCCAGTAGTATCCAGGGAACCTCCTACGAGCAGTACTTC CASSIQGTSYEQYF